The next 30 T cell receptor beta chains were all read from a single sample in a study of OX40 agonist ivuxolimab in advanced cancers. The method was immunoSEQ multiplex PCR; TCRdb's version includes in-frame clones alone and lacks a portion of them. The table includes under 50,000 clones, around 86% detected once. The specimen was CD4+ or CD8+ T cells sorted from blood, collected in a trial of the OX40 agonist ivuxolimab. These receptors came from an adult with an advanced solid tumor such as melanoma, head and neck, liver or kidney cancer.

The table lists this clone with a few counts. J is TRBJ2-3 and V is TRBV7-2; D gene unclear. CDR1 SGHTA and CDR2 FQGNSA come from the germline V gene. Trimming removed 2 bases from V and 6 bases from J, with 9 bases in between. This CDR3 contains 13 residues. The CDR3: CASSLSGWDTQYF. The CDR3 region has the DNA TGTGCCAGCAGCTTATCAGGTTGGGATACGCAGTATTTT.

The chain recombines TRBV21-1 with TRBJ1-1; TRBD1 is the table's D call, not checked against the DNA. TRBV21-1 is a recognized pseudogene. The CDR3 is made up of 14 amino acids. The CDR3 DNA reads TGTGCCAGCAGCAAACAGGGTCTGAACACTGAAGCTTTCTTT. Protein product: CASSKQGLNTEAFF.

The chain recombines TRBV11-2 with TRBJ2-1; 8 nucleotides match TRBD2. CDR3 length: 15 amino acids. Germline values: CDR1 SGHAT, CDR2 FQNNGV. Germline trimming cut 4 bases from V and 5 bases from J; bases unmatched to any gene: 7. The CDR3 nucleotides read TGTGCCAGCAGCTCCCGGGGGGGCCGCGACAATGAGCAGTTCTTC. Translated: CASSSRGGRDNEQFF.

The rearrangement uses TRBV20-1 and TRBJ2-3; no reliable D call. The V gene's germline CDR1 is DFQATT and CDR2 SNEGSKA (reference sequence). Deletions cut 5 bases from V and 4 bases from J, with 7 bases between. This CDR3 region has 11 residues. CDR3 region: CSAPAADTQYF. CDR3 bases: TGCAGTGCTCCCGCCGCAGATACGCAGTATTTT.

This chain joins TRBV2 and TRBJ1-3; perhaps TRBD1 as D (5 bases). CDR1 SNHLY and CDR2 FYNNEI come from the germline V gene. The V end was cut by 2 bases, the J end by 7 bases, with 12 bases between. The CDR3 sequence is 14 residues long. The CDR3 is CASSERGVGNTIYF. Here the CDR3 DNA reads TGTGCCAGCAGTGAAAGGGGAGTCGGGAACACCATATATTTT.

The rearrangement links TRBV6-4 to TRBJ1-5, with no clear D. The CDR3 length is 15 residues. V was clipped by 0 bases and J by 2 bases, with 8 bases between them. Germline values: CDR1 MRHNA, CDR2 SNTAGT. CDR3 sequence reads: CASSDSSGGNQPQHF. As DNA, the CDR3 is TGTGCCAGCAGTGACTCGAGTGGGGGCAATCAGCCCCAGCATTTT.

The V and J genes are TRBV12-5 and TRBJ1-1; D remains ambiguous. This CDR3 has 13 residues. Germline loops: CDR1 LGHNT, CDR2 FRNRAP. Trimming took off 5 bases at V and 1 base at J, with 8 bases between the two ends. The CDR3 region has the DNA TGTGCTAGTGGTCTCGGCCCGAACACTGAAGCTTTCTTT. Translating gives CASGLGPNTEAFF.

The genes are TRBV9 and TRBJ1-4; D call uncertain. CDR3 length equals 15 residues. Per germline, CDR1 SGDLS and CDR2 YYNGEE. The V and J ends lost 1 base and 5 bases respectively, with 12 bases between them. The CDR3 DNA reads TGTGCCAGCAGCGTATACGGGGTTTCGAATGAAAAACTGTTTTTT. Protein: CASSVYGVSNEKLFF. Full variable domain (rest looked up from reference TRBV9 and TRBJ1-4): DSGVTQTPKHLITATGQRVTLRCSPRSGDLSVYWYQQSLDQGLQFLIQYYNGEERAKGNILERFSAQQFPDLHSELNLSSLELGDSALYFCASSVYGVSNEKLFFGSGTQLSVL.

This chain links TRBV4-1 with TRBJ2-3, with D maybe TRBD2 (6 bases). The CDR3 is 16 amino acids. V dropped 5 bases and J dropped 1 base, with 16 bases sitting between them. CDR1 is MGHRA, CDR2 YSYEKL, per germline. CDR3 sequence (DNA): TGCGCCAGCAGCACTTCCCCCCGGGAGCGCACAGATACGCAGTATTTT. Translated: CASSTSPRERTDTQYF.

V is TRBV28 and J is TRBJ2-5, with D possibly being TRBD2 (6 bases). Germline CDR1 and CDR2: MDHEN and SYDVKM. This CDR3 has 15 amino acids. V shed 4 bases and J shed 6 bases, with 18 bases lying between them. Written as DNA, the CDR3 is TGTGCCAGCAGTTCAGGTCGGAGGGGCGGGAAGACCCAGTACTTC. This translates into CASSSGRRGGKTQYF.

The rearrangement joins TRBV9 to TRBJ1-1; no firm D call. This CDR3 has 13 residues. V was clipped by 2 bases and J by 1 base, with 6 bases between them. CDR1 and CDR2 from the germline V gene are SGDLS and YYNGEE. This chain's CDR3 is CASSVYWNTEAFF. Here the CDR3 DNA reads TGTGCCAGCAGCGTGTACTGGAACACTGAAGCTTTCTTT.

V gene TRBV18 combines with J gene TRBJ2-7, with 11 positions matching TRBD1. The germline CDR1 and CDR2 sequences are KGHSH and LQKENI. CDR3 length: 14 residues. Trimming cost V 5 bases and J 4 bases; bases outside gene matches: 4. CDR3 nucleotides: TGTGCCAGCTCAGCGGGACAGGGGGATTACGAGCAGTACTTC. Protein product: CASSAGQGDYEQYF.

The chain recombines TRBV19 with TRBJ1-5; D uncertain. CDR1 is LNHDA and CDR2 is SQIVND in the germline V gene (reference sequence). The CDR3 length is 14 residues. Trimming removed 6 bases at V and 1 base at J, with 10 bases between. The CDR3 is CASSSDQSNQPQHF. Here the CDR3 DNA reads TGTGCCAGTAGCTCGGACCAAAGCAATCAGCCCCAGCATTTT.

This sequence joins TRBV5-4 and TRBJ1-2; possible D gene TRBD1, 6 bases. The CDR3 length is 13 residues. V lost 1 base and J lost 7, with 11 bases in between. Germline V gives CDR1 SGHNT, CDR2 YYREEE (reference sequence). The CDR3 nucleotides read TGTGCCAGCAGCTTGAACAGGGCCCGTGGCTACACCTTC. It yields the protein CASSLNRARGYTF.

This clone was detected only a few times. The chain has TRBV4-1 and TRBJ2-7; TRBD2 agrees at 12 bases. V dropped 3 bases and J dropped 4; count of bases not matched to a gene: 4. The CDR3 has 15 amino acids. Germline CDR1 MGHRA, CDR2 YSYEKL. The CDR3 sequence: CASSQVTSGRYEQYF. CDR3 bases: TGCGCCAGCAGCCAGGTAACTAGCGGGAGGTACGAGCAGTACTTC.

This CDR3 reads CASSGDREFNQPQHF. DNA of the CDR3: TGTGCCAGCAGCGGAGACAGGGAGTTTAATCAGCCCCAGCATTTT. The gene calls are TRBV6-4 and TRBJ1-5; 7 bases map to TRBD1. With 6 bases clipped from V and 4 bases from J, the junction kept 9 bases outside the gene matches. The CDR3 is 15 residues long. CDR1 and CDR2 from the germline V gene are MRHNA and SNTAGT.

The chain combines TRBV4-1 with TRBJ2-1; 7 bases map to TRBD2. The junction had 5 bases not matched to a gene; V was cut back by 1 base and J by 2 bases. This CDR3 spans 16 amino acids. CDR1 is MGHRA, CDR2 YSYEKL, per germline. CDR3 amino acids: CASSQGAGNPYNEQFF. Written as DNA, the CDR3 is TGCGCCAGCAGCCAAGGAGCGGGAAACCCCTACAATGAGCAGTTCTTC.

V is TRBV15 and J is TRBJ2-1; 8 nucleotides agree with TRBD1. The CDR3 extends over 15 amino acids. Germline V gene data show CDR1 as LNHNV and CDR2 as YYDKDF (reference sequence). V gave up 5 bases and J gave up 6 bases; unmatched junction bases: 9. The chain's CDR3 is CATSRQWTGSNEQFF. The CDR3 DNA reads as TGTGCCACCAGCCGTCAATGGACAGGGAGCAATGAGCAGTTCTTC.

V usage is TRBV19 and J usage is TRBJ2-6; D remains ambiguous. The CDR3 spans 15 residues. Germline V gene lookup returns CDR1 LNHDA and CDR2 SQIVND (reference sequence). Trimming stripped 8 bases from V and 0 bases from J, with 11 bases between. CDR3 in amino acids: CASYQTSSGANVLTF. The CDR3, as DNA: TGTGCCAGTTACCAGACGAGCTCTGGGGCCAACGTCCTGACTTTC.

This sequence joins TRBV5-1 and TRBJ2-5; TRBD2 might be the D (6 bases). The CDR3 consists of 14 residues. With 4 bases removed from V and 5 bases from J, the gap between germline ends came to 15 bases. Germline CDR1 SGHRS, CDR2 YFSETQ. This CDR3 reads CASSVAGSGETQYF. In DNA form, the CDR3 reads TGCGCCAGCAGCGTCGCCGGGAGTGGGGAGACCCAGTACTTC.

The rearrangement links TRBV5-4 to TRBJ2-1, with D possibly matching TRBD2 (5 bases). V was clipped by 0 bases and J by 0 bases, with 10 bases between them. CDR1 and CDR2 (germline): SGHNT, YYREEE (reference sequence). CDR3 length: 16 residues. Here the CDR3 reads CASSLGSGSSYNEQFF. CDR3 in DNA: TGTGCCAGCAGCTTGGGTTCGGGGAGCTCCTACAATGAGCAGTTCTTC.

This chain links TRBV7-3 with TRBJ2-3; 12 bases agree with TRBD2. The CDR3 has 18 amino acids. Trimming at V came to 1 base and at J to 3 bases, leaving 8 bases not matched to a gene. Looked up from germline, CDR1 is SGHTA and CDR2 is FQGTGA. The DNA of the CDR3 is TGTGCCAGCAGCTTAATAGGAACTAGCGGGGGGCTTACAGATACGCAGTATTTT. Translating it yields CASSLIGTSGGLTDTQYF.

The chain recombines TRBV2 with TRBJ1-6, with D uncertain. The V and J ends lost 4 bases and 4 bases respectively, with 8 bases between them. This CDR3 spans 14 amino acids. CDR1 is SNHLY, CDR2 FYNNEI, per germline. CDR3 bases: TGTGCCAGCAGTGCGGAGACTTATAATTCACCCCTCCACTTT. This gives the protein CASSAETYNSPLHF.

The genes are TRBV18 and TRBJ1-2, with D perhaps matching TRBD1 (5 bases). Per the germline V gene, CDR1 is KGHSH and CDR2 is LQKENI. Deletions cut 2 bases from V and 4 bases from J, with 11 bases between. The CDR3 covers 14 residues. CDR3 in amino acids: CASSPGAYGYGYTF. CDR3 bases: TGTGCCAGCTCACCAGGGGCCTATGGCTATGGCTACACCTTC.

In this sample, this clone turned up a few times. The chain has TRBV7-9 and TRBJ1-2; D is uncertain. Germline V CDR1 and CDR2: SEHNR, FQNEAQ (reference sequence). Trimming removed 5 bases at V and 14 bases at J, with 18 bases between. This CDR3 is built from 12 residues. CDR3 residues: CASSRPNGLLTF. CDR3 in DNA: TGTGCCAGCAGCCGTCCCAACGGGCTGTTGACCTTC. Full variable domain (missing parts from reference TRBV7-9 and TRBJ1-2): DTGVSQNPRHKITKRGQNVTFRCDPISEHNRLYWYRQTLGQGPEFLTYFQNEAQLEKSRLLSDRFSAERPKGSFSTLEIQRTEQGDSAMYLCASSRPNGLLTFGSGTRLTVV.

The chain recombines TRBV6-6 with TRBJ2-5; 8 positions agree with TRBD2. The CDR3 consists of 12 residues. After removal of 5 bases from V and 7 bases from J, the junction contained 3 bases not matched to a gene. The germline V gene encodes CDR1 MNHNY and CDR2 SVGAGI (reference sequence). The CDR3: CASSIGRGTQYF. The CDR3, as DNA: TGTGCCAGCAGTATCGGGAGGGGGACCCAGTACTTC.

The V call is TRBV10-2, the J call TRBJ1-3; no reliable D call. Germline V gene data show CDR1 as WSHSY and CDR2 as SAAADI. V was pared by 4 bases and J by 0 bases, with 19 bases between. The length of the CDR3 is 18 residues. CDR3 sequence (DNA): TGCGCCAGCAGTGTCGGCGCAGGTGAGCAGAGCTCTGGAAACACCATATATTTT. This gives the protein CASSVGAGEQSSGNTIYF.

The chain is built from TRBV20-1 and TRBJ1-2, with unresolved D. The V gene lost 1 base and the J gene lost 7 bases, with 4 bases spanning the gap. There are 10 residues in the CDR3. The germline V gene has CDR1 DFQATT and CDR2 SNEGSKA (reference sequence). CDR3 DNA sequence: TGCAGTGCTAGAGCTCTTGGCTACACCTTC. It yields the protein CSARALGYTF.

The J gene is TRBJ1-2, the V gene TRBV6-6, with TRBD1 identical over 12 bases. The CDR3 runs 15 residues. The germline gives CDR1 MNHNY, CDR2 SVGAGI (reference sequence). Trimming at V came to 5 bases and at J to 5 bases, leaving 6 bases not matched to a gene. In DNA, the CDR3 is TGTGCCAGCAGTCACGGGGACAGGGGGCAGTATGGCTACACCTTC. This codes for CASSHGDRGQYGYTF.

The rearrangement links TRBV2 to TRBJ2-2; TRBD2 matches 10 bases. The germline V gene encodes CDR1 SNHLY and CDR2 FYNNEI. The CDR3 runs 18 residues. V gave up 6 bases and J gave up 1 base; unmatched junction bases: 11. This CDR3 reads CASRKGASGRGNTGELFF. Here the CDR3 DNA reads TGTGCCAGCAGAAAAGGAGCTAGCGGGAGAGGGAACACCGGGGAGCTGTTTTTT.